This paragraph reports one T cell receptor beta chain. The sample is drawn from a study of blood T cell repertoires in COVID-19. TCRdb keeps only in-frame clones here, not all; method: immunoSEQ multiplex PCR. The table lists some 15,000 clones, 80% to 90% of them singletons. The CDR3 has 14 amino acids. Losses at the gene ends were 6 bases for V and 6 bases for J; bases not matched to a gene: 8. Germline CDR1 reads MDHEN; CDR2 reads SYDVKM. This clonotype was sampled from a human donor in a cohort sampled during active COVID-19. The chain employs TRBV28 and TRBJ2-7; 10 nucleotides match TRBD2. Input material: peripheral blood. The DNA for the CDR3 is TGTGCCAGCAGCACTAGCGGGACCTTTCGCGAGCAGTACTTC. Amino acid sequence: CASSTSGTFREQYF.